The next 25 T cell receptor beta chains were all read from a single sample in a study of cytomegalovirus exposure and HLA in healthy donors. PCR employed 60 Vbeta and 13 Jbeta primers. Libraries were prepared by immunoSEQ multiplex PCR; TCRdb keeps only in-frame clonotypes and omits some of them. Of some 180,000 clones in the sample, about 85% are singletons; the top ten hold about 2.5%. The sample comprised PBMCs. The receptors stem from a man in his thirties or forties in good health and CMV-seropositive.

The V call is TRBV28, the J call TRBJ2-1; D is unclear. Trimming stripped 3 bases from V and 8 bases from J, with 11 bases between. The CDR3 is made up of 13 amino acids. Germline V CDR1 and CDR2: MDHEN, SYDVKM. The CDR3 is CASSLLARHEQFF. CDR3 in DNA: TGTGCCAGCAGTTTGTTAGCCCGCCATGAGCAGTTCTTC.

V gene TRBV19 combines with J gene TRBJ1-6, with D perhaps TRBD1 (6 bases). V was clipped by 6 bases and J by 9 bases, with 21 bases between them. The CDR3 is made up of 16 amino acids. Germline CDR1 and CDR2: LNHDA and SQIVND (reference sequence). CDR3 DNA: TGTGCCAGTAGCTTGACTAACAGGGTCCAGCGTTCACCCCTCCACTTT. Translated, it gives CASSLTNRVQRSPLHF.

This chain connects TRBV19 to TRBJ2-1, with 10 bases that match TRBD1. Trimming removed 6 bases from V and 4 bases from J; junction bases left unmatched: 6. CDR1 and CDR2 from the germline V gene are LNHDA and SQIVND (reference sequence). The CDR3 length is 15 residues. The CDR3 reads CASRPGTGDYNEQFF. As DNA, the CDR3 is TGTGCCAGTAGGCCCGGGACAGGGGATTACAATGAGCAGTTCTTC.

The V gene is TRBV7-9, the J gene TRBJ2-3, with 15 bases matching TRBD2. The CDR3 consists of 17 residues. V gave up 5 bases and J gave up 4 bases; unmatched junction bases: 7. In germline, CDR1 is SEHNR, CDR2 FQNEAQ (reference sequence). The CDR3 DNA follows: TGTGCCAGCAGCGTCGGACTAGCGGGAGGGTTGCCAGATACGCAGTATTTT. Translation: CASSVGLAGGLPDTQYF. The variable domain in full, with the rest retrieved from reference TRBV7-9 and TRBJ2-3, is DTGVSQNPRHKITKRGQNVTFRCDPISEHNRLYWYRQTLGQGPEFLTYFQNEAQLEKSRLLSDRFSAERPKGSFSTLEIQRTEQGDSAMYLCASSVGLAGGLPDTQYFGPGTRLTVL.

The chain employs TRBV15 and TRBJ2-7, with a weak D call TRBD1 (5 bases). Trimming took 3 bases from V and 7 from J, leaving 13 bases between them. From germline, CDR1 is LNHNV and CDR2 YYDKDF (reference sequence). The CDR3 loop spans 13 amino acids. The CDR3 DNA follows: TGTGCCACCAGCAGGGACATCACCGTTGAGCAGTACGTC. Translated, it gives CATSRDITVEQYV.

J is TRBJ2-3 and V is TRBV7-9; 11 bases are a match to TRBD2. The V and J ends lost 5 bases and 7 bases, in that order; junction bases with no gene match: 8. The germline V gene encodes CDR1 SEHNR and CDR2 FQNEAQ (reference sequence). The CDR3 covers 15 residues. The DNA of the CDR3 is TGTGCCAGCAGCGAAGGGACTAGCGGCGTTAATACGCAGTATTTT. Translating gives CASSEGTSGVNTQYF.

The rearrangement uses TRBV5-1 and TRBJ2-5, with D maybe TRBD1 (5 bases). V was shortened by 1 base and J by 2 bases, with 9 bases between the two germline ends. Germline CDR1 reads SGHRS; CDR2 reads YFSETQ. The CDR3 is 14 residues long. The CDR3 sequence is CASSLNQGQETQYF. The CDR3 coding sequence is TGCGCCAGCAGCTTGAACCAGGGTCAAGAGACCCAGTACTTC.

This clone was observed once. The V call is TRBV11-2, the J call TRBJ1-2; tentative D call: TRBD1 (5 bases). V lost 1 base and J 4 bases, leaving 10 bases between the germline ends. Germline-derived CDR1 and CDR2 are SGHAT and FQNNGV. The CDR3 has 14 residues. The CDR3 sequence is CASSLGVRGYGYTF. In DNA form, the CDR3 reads TGTGCCAGCAGCTTAGGTGTTAGGGGCTATGGCTACACCTTC.

This chain uses TRBV10-2 with TRBJ2-5; 10 nucleotides align to TRBD2. Trimming took 6 bases from V and 0 from J; bases not matched to a gene: 4. Germline loops: CDR1 WSHSY, CDR2 SAAADI. The CDR3 covers 15 residues. The CDR3 coding sequence is TGCGCCAGCAGACCGGGACTAGCGTACCAAGAGACCCAGTACTTC. It translates to CASRPGLAYQETQYF.

The chain recombines TRBV18 with TRBJ2-7, with D possibly being TRBD2 (6 bases). CDR1 and CDR2 (germline): KGHSH, LQKENI. V dropped 3 bases and J dropped 3 bases, with 12 bases sitting between them. The CDR3 is 14 residues long. Written as DNA, the CDR3 is TGTGCCAGCTCACCCGGGACTCCAAGCTACGAGCAGTACTTC. It yields the protein CASSPGTPSYEQYF.

The V gene is TRBV10-3, the J gene TRBJ2-1; D gene ambiguous. Germline loops: CDR1 ENHRY, CDR2 SYGVKD. V was pared by 5 bases and J by 7 bases, with 9 bases between. There are 12 residues in the CDR3. In DNA form, the CDR3 reads TGTGCCATCAGTCAAAGCATAAATGAGCAGTTCTTC. Its translation: CAISQSINEQFF.

This chain links TRBV5-1 with TRBJ2-1, with 9 bases that match TRBD2. CDR3 length: 17 amino acids. The V and J ends lost 0 bases and 6 bases, in that order; junction bases with no gene match: 10. Germline CDR1 reads SGHRS; CDR2 reads YFSETQ. The CDR3 is CASSLGSAGLARNEQFF. CDR3 bases: TGCGCCAGCAGCTTGGGTTCGGCGGGACTAGCACGCAATGAGCAGTTCTTC.

The chain recombines TRBV6-1 with TRBJ2-1, with 7 bases fitting TRBD2. Germline V gene sequence: CDR1 MNHNS, CDR2 SASEGT. V trimming: 3 bases; J trimming: 5 bases; junction bases outside the gene matches: 4. The CDR3 consists of 14 residues. The CDR3 DNA reads as TGTGCCAGCAGTGAGTGGGAGGGCAACAATGAGCAGTTCTTC. It yields the protein CASSEWEGNNEQFF.

This chain links TRBV5-4 with TRBJ2-5; TRBD1 agrees at 9 bases. Germline V gene sequence: CDR1 SGHNT, CDR2 YYREEE (reference sequence). CDR3 length: 15 residues. With 4 bases clipped from V and 0 bases from J, the junction kept 4 bases outside the gene matches. The CDR3 DNA is TGTGCCAGCAGCGTGGGACAGGGTTACCAAGAGACCCAGTACTTC. This encodes CASSVGQGYQETQYF.

The V gene is TRBV4-1, the J gene TRBJ1-2; 11 bases are shared with TRBD1. The length of the CDR3 is 16 residues. Germline lookup yields CDR1 MGHRA and CDR2 YSYEKL. Trimming cost V 1 base and J 1 base; bases outside gene matches: 2. The CDR3 DNA follows: TGCGCCAGCAGCCAAGGGACAGGGGGCTTTAACTATGGCTACACCTTC. It is translated as CASSQGTGGFNYGYTF.

This clone was counted a few times. The chain links TRBV4-1 to TRBJ2-1, with 9 bases matching TRBD2. The CDR3 has 14 amino acids. From germline, CDR1 is MGHRA and CDR2 YSYEKL. J was trimmed by 5 bases and V by 6 bases; bases with no gene match: 5. In DNA, the CDR3 is TGCGCCAGCAGGGTCCGACTAGCGGACAATGAGCAGTTCTTC. Its translation is CASRVRLADNEQFF.

The chain uses TRBV5-4 and TRBJ1-2; 12 nucleotides match TRBD1. Germline assignment: CDR1 SGHNT and CDR2 YYREEE (reference sequence). After removal of 2 bases from V and 4 bases from J, the junction contained 6 bases not matched to a gene. CDR3 length: 16 amino acids. This CDR3 is CASSFGTGGAGYGYTF. For the CDR3, the DNA is TGTGCCAGCAGCTTTGGGACAGGGGGCGCCGGCTATGGCTACACCTTC. The complete variable domain, with remaining parts taken from reference TRBV5-4 and TRBJ1-2, reads ETGVTQSPTHLIKTRGQQVTLRCSSQSGHNTVSWYQQALGQGPQFIFQYYREEENGRGNFPPRFSGLQFPNYSSELNVNALELDDSALYLCASSFGTGGAGYGYTFGSGTRLTVV.

This rearrangement joins TRBV7-2 to TRBJ2-2, with a weak D call TRBD1 (5 bases). From germline, CDR1 is SGHTA and CDR2 FQGNSA. The V end was cut by 4 bases, the J end by 4 bases, with 10 bases between. The CDR3 is 14 residues long. CDR3: CASSSRQTTGELFF. In DNA, the CDR3 is TGTGCCAGCAGCTCGCGACAGACCACCGGGGAGCTGTTTTTT.

The DNA of the CDR3 is TGTGCCAGCAGCTTAGAAAGACAGCCCTACGAGCAGTACGTC. Translation: CASSLERQPYEQYV. V gene TRBV11-2 combines with J gene TRBJ2-7, with D possibly matching TRBD1 (5 bases). Germline CDR1 and CDR2: SGHAT and FQNNGV. The V gene lost 0 bases and the J gene lost 2 bases, with 8 bases spanning the gap. The CDR3 has 14 amino acids.

A few counts support this clone. The chain employs TRBV6-1 and TRBJ1-1, with TRBD1 identical over 7 bases. The CDR3 loop spans 15 amino acids. CDR1 is MNHNS and CDR2 is SASEGT in the germline V gene. V dropped 2 bases and J dropped 0; count of bases not matched to a gene: 3. The CDR3 coding sequence is TGTGCCAGCAGTGAATCGACAGGGTTGAACACTGAAGCTTTCTTT. Translated: CASSESTGLNTEAFF.

The chain is built from TRBV7-6 and TRBJ2-5; possible D gene TRBD2, 6 bases. The germline V and J ends were trimmed by 3 bases and 1 base, with 9 bases remaining between them. This CDR3 is 14 amino acids long. Germline values: CDR1 SGHVS, CDR2 FNYEAQ. CDR3 bases: TGTGCCAGCAGCTTGGGAGGAGTCCAAGAGACCCAGTACTTC. It encodes CASSLGGVQETQYF.

The V and J genes are TRBV7-8 and TRBJ2-7, with D possibly being TRBD2 (5 bases). The CDR3 totals 15 residues. Deletions cut 2 bases from V and 4 bases from J, with 15 bases between. The germline gives CDR1 SGHVS, CDR2 FQNEAQ. As DNA, the CDR3 is TGTGCCAGCAGCTTAATGAGCTCCTCGGGGTACGAGCAGTACGTC. Encoded protein: CASSLMSSSGYEQYV.

This clone has a single count. The chain carries TRBV11-2 and TRBJ2-3; D is possibly TRBD1 (5 bases). The CDR3 spans 15 residues. Germline V lookup: CDR1 SGHAT, CDR2 FQNNGV. The V and J ends lost 5 bases and 1 base respectively, with 13 bases between them. In DNA form, the CDR3 reads TGTGCCAGCAGCCCAGGGCCCGAAGGCACAGATACGCAGTATTTT. It codes for CASSPGPEGTDTQYF.

This clone was counted between two and nine times. Additional DNA sequences in this sample encode the identical CDR3. The chain combines TRBV7-9 with TRBJ1-1; D is possibly TRBD1 (6 bases). Per germline, CDR1 SEHNR and CDR2 FQNEAQ (reference sequence). The CDR3 consists of 13 residues. V lost 4 bases and J 5 bases, leaving 11 bases between the germline ends. The CDR3 DNA reads as TGTGCCAGCAGCTCACAGGGAGGGACTGAAGCTTTCTTT. It translates to CASSSQGGTEAFF.

The chain uses TRBV7-2 and TRBJ2-5, with 7 bases that match TRBD2. From germline, CDR1 is SGHTA and CDR2 FQGNSA. The junction had 12 bases not matched to a gene; V was cut back by 10 bases and J by 4 bases. The CDR3 is 14 residues long. CDR3 nucleotides: TGTGCCACCTGTCGGGGAGGGCCTTTAGAGACCCAGTACTTC. Protein: CATCRGGPLETQYF.